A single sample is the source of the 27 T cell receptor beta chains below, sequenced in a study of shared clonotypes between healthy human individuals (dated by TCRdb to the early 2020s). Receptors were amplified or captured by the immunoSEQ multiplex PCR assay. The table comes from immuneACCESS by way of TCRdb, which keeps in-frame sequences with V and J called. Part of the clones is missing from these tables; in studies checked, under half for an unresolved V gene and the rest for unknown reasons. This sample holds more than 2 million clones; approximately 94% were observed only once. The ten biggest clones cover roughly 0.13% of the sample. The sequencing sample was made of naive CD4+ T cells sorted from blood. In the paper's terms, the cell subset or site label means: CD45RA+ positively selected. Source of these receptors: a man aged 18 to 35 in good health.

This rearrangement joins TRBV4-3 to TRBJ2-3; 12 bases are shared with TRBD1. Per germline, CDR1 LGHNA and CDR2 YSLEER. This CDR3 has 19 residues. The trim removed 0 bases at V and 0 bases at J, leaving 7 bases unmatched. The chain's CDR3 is CASSQDWDRGRSSTDTQYF. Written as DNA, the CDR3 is TGCGCCAGCAGCCAAGATTGGGACAGGGGGCGATCTAGCACAGATACGCAGTATTTT.

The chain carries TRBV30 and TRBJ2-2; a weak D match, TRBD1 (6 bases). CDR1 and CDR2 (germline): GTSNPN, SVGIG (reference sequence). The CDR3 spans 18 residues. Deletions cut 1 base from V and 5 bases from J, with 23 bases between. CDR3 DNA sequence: TGTGCCTGGAGTGCGGATAGGAGGACAGCAAGAGGAACCGGGGAGCTGTTTTTT. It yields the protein CAWSADRRTARGTGELFF.

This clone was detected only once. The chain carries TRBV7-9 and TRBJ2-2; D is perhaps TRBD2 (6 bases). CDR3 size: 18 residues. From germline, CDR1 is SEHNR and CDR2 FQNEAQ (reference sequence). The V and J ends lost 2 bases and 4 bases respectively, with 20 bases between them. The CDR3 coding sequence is TGTGCCAGCAGCTTATTGGCCCCCCGGAGGGCGTCCACCGGGGAGCTGTTTTTT. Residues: CASSLLAPRRASTGELFF.

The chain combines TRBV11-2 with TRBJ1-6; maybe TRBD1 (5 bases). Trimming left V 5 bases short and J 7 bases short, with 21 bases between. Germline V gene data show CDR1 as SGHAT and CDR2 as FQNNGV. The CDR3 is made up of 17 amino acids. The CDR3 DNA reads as TGTGCCAGCAGCCCTACTCCGCCGGGACTGCTGAATTCACCCCTCCACTTT. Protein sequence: CASSPTPPGLLNSPLHF.

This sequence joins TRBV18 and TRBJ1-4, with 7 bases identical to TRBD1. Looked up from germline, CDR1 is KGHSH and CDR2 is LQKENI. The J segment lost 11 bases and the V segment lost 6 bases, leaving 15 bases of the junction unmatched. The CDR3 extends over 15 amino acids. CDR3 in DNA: TGTGCCAGCTCTCCCACTGGGACAGAAGGGCGGAAACTGTTTTTT. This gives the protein CASSPTGTEGRKLFF.

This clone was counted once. CDR3 in amino acids: CAWTSGMNTEAFF. CDR3 DNA: TGTGCCTGGACCTCAGGGATGAACACTGAAGCTTTCTTT. This chain uses TRBV30 with TRBJ1-1; D may be TRBD1 (5 bases). The CDR3 is 13 amino acids. Trimming removed 4 bases at V and 0 bases at J, with 9 bases between. Germline CDR1 GTSNPN, CDR2 SVGIG (reference sequence).

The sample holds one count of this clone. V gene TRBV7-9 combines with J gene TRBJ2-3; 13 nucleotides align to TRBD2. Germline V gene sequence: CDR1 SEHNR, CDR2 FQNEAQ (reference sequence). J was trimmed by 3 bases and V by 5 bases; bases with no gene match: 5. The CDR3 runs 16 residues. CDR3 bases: TGTGCCAGCAGCCAACTAGCGGGGGGGTTGACAGATACGCAGTATTTT. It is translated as CASSQLAGGLTDTQYF.

The CDR3 region is CASSPHVGQGSYEQYF. The DNA of the CDR3 is TGTGCCAGCAGTCCACACGTGGGACAGGGCTCCTACGAGCAGTACTTC. The V call is TRBV25-1, the J call TRBJ2-7; the match to TRBD1 covers 9 bases. Germline CDR1 reads MGHDK; CDR2 reads SYGVNS. The V and J ends lost 5 bases and 0 bases, in that order; junction bases with no gene match: 8. The CDR3 has 16 residues.

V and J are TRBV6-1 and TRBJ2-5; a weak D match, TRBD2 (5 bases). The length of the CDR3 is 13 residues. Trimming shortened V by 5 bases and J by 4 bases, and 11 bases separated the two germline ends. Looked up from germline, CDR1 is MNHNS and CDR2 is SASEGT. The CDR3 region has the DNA TGTGCCAGCAGTAAGACTACCACAGAGACCCAGTACTTC. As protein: CASSKTTTETQYF.

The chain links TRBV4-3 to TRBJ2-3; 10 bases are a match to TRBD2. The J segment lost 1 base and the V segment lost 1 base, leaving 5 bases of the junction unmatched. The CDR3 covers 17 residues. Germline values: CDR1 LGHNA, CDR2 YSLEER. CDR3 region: CASSQVLAGVGTDTQYF. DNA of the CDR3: TGCGCCAGCAGCCAAGTTCTAGCGGGAGTGGGCACAGATACGCAGTATTTT.

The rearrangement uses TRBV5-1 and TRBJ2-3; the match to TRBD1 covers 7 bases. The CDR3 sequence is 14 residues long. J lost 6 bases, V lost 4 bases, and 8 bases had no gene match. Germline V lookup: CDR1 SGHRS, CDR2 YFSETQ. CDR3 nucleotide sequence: TGCGCCAGCAGCGAGCGGACAGGCCCGGATACGCAGTATTTT. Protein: CASSERTGPDTQYF.

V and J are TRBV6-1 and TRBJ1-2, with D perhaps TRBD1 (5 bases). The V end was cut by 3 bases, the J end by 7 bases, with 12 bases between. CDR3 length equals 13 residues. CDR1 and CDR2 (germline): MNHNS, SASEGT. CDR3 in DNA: TGTGCCAGCAGTGAGGGGACGATTGGTGGCTACACCTTC. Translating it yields CASSEGTIGGYTF.

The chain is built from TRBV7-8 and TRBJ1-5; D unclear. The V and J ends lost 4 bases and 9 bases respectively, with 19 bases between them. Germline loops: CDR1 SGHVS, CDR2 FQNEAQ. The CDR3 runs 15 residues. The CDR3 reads CASSSLIGRVRPQHF. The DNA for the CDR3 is TGTGCCAGCAGCTCACTAATAGGGCGCGTTAGGCCCCAGCATTTT.

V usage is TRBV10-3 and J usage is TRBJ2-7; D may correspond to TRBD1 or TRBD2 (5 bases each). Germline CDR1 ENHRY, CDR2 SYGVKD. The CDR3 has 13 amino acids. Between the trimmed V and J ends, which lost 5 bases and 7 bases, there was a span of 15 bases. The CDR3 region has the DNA TGTGCCATCAGTATCGGGGACCCGGATGAGCAGTACTTC. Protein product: CAISIGDPDEQYF.

For the CDR3, the DNA is TGTGCCAGCAGCCCCAGGGAGGTTATTAGAAACGAGCAGTACTTC. It specifies CASSPREVIRNEQYF. The chain is built from TRBV5-8 and TRBJ2-7; maybe TRBD2 (6 bases). V was clipped by 4 bases and J by 5 bases, with 19 bases between them. The CDR3 has 15 residues. CDR1 and CDR2 (germline): SGHTS, YDEGEE.

CDR3 region: CASSVEVGYGYTF. The CDR3, as DNA: TGTGCCAGCAGTGTAGAGGTTGGCTATGGCTACACCTTC. The chain uses TRBV6-1 and TRBJ1-2; D remains ambiguous. The CDR3 is 13 residues long. Looked up from germline, CDR1 is MNHNS and CDR2 is SASEGT. Trimming stripped 4 bases from V and 4 bases from J, with 10 bases between.

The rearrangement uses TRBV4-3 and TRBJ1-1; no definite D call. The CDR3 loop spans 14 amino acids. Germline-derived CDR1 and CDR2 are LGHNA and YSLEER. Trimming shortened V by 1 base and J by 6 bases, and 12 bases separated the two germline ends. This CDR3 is CASSQVAGVAEAFF. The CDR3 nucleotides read TGCGCCAGCAGCCAAGTGGCCGGGGTCGCTGAAGCTTTCTTT.

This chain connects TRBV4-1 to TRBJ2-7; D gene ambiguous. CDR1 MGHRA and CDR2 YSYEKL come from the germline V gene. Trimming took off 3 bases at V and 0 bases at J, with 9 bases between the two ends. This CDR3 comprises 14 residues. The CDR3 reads CASSQTLSSYEQYF. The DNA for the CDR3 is TGCGCCAGCAGCCAGACACTTAGCTCCTACGAGCAGTACTTC.

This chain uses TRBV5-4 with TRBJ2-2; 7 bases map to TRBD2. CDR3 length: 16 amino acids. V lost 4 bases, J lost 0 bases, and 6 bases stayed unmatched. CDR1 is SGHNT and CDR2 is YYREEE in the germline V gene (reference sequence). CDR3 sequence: CASSGTGGPNTGELFF. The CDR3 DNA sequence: TGTGCCAGCAGCGGCACGGGGGGTCCGAACACCGGGGAGCTGTTTTTT.

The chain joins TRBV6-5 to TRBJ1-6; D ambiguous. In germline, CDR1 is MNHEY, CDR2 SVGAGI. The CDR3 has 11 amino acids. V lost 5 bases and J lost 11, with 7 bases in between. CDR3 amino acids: CASSEETPLHF. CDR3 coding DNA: TGTGCCAGCAGTGAAGAAACACCCCTCCACTTT.

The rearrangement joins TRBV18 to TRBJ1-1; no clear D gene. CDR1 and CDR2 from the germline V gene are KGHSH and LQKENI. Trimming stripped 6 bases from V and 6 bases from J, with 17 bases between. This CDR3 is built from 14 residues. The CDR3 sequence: CASSDQGFVAEAFF. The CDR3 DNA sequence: TGTGCCAGCTCCGACCAAGGTTTTGTGGCTGAAGCTTTCTTT.

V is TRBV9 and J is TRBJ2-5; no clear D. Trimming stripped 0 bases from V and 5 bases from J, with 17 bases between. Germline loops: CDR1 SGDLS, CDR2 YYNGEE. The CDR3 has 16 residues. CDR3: CASSVDPGRSGETQYF. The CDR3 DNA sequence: TGTGCCAGCAGCGTAGATCCCGGGCGGAGTGGGGAGACCCAGTACTTC.

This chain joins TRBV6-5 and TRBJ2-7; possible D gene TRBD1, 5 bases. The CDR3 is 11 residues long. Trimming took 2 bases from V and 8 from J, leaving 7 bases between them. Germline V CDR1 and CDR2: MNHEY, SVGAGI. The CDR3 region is CASSYMGQQYF. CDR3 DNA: TGTGCCAGCAGTTACATGGGGCAGCAGTACTTC.

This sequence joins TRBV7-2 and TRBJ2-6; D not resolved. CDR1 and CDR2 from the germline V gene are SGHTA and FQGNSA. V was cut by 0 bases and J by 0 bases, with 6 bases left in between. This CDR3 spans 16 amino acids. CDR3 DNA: TGTGCCAGCAGCTTAGCTGCGTACTCTGGGGCCAACGTCCTGACTTTC. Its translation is CASSLAAYSGANVLTF.

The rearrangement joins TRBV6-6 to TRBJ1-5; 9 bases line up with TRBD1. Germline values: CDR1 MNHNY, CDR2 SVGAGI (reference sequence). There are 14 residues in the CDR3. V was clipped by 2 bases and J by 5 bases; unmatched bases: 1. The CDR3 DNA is TGTGCCAGCAGTTACGGGGACAGGGATCAGCCCCAGCATTTT. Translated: CASSYGDRDQPQHF.

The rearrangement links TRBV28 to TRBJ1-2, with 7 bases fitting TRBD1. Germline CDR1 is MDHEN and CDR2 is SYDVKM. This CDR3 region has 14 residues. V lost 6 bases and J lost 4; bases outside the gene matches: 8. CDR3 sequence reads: CASSTTGIGYGYTF. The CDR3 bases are TGTGCCAGCAGCACGACAGGGATCGGCTATGGCTACACCTTC.

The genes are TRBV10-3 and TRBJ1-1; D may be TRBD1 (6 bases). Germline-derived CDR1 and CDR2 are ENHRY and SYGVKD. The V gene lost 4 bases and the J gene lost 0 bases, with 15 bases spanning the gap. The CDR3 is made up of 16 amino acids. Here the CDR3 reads CAISGSGAPMNTEAFF. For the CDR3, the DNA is TGTGCCATCAGTGGATCGGGGGCCCCGATGAACACTGAAGCTTTCTTT.